This TCR beta chain was retrieved from a study of Graves' ophthalmopathy and Graves' hyperthyroidism. This clonotype was detected ten times or more. What it binds is unknown. The TCR beta CDR3 regions underwent amplification from RNA transcripts. A first-round RT-PCR used HTBI primers, followed by a second-round multiplex PCR. TCRdb reprocessed the multiplex PCR reads via MiXCR and lists one record per CDR3 protein. The table lists around 43,000 distinct CDR3 sequences, around 50% of them singletons. Study findings and constraints: Most thyroid clonotypes with frequency above 0.001 were detected in blood too.

V was cut by 5 bases and J by 6 bases, with 15 bases left in between. Germline CDR1 and CDR2: MDHEN and SYDVKM. The CDR3 length is 14 residues. Sequenced material: peripheral blood. The receptor's source is an adult man with Graves' ophthalmopathy. This chain uses TRBV28 with TRBJ2-3; D possibly corresponds to TRBD1 (6 bases). The CDR3 loop is CASSPNNRVDTQYF. CDR3 in DNA: TGTGCCAGCAGTCCGAACAACAGGGTGGATACGCAGTATTTT.